This TCR beta chain stems from a study of T cells expressing NK-cell markers. Study-level information: Sequenced donors, eight in total, included seven who were HCMV-seropositive and one who was seronegative.

The CDR3 extends over 14 amino acids. CDR1 is MNHNS and CDR2 is SASEGT in the germline V gene. TCRdb reprocessed the 5' RACE reads; each CDR3 protein has one entry and no DNA is given. This listing includes around 470,000 distinct CDR3 sequences. Study-wide findings and caveats: Dominant NKG2C+ clonotypes in 6 or 7 donors made up about 1.0-8% of CD8+ T cells.

With respect to this clonotype: Its antigen is as yet unknown.

The source of this sequence is a woman between 45 and 60 years old in good health. Input material: blood T cells: a sorted CD56 or NKG2C T cell subset, CD4+ or CD8+ T cells, or bulk PBMC T cells (not recorded which). This chain links TRBV6-1 with TRBJ2-7; there is no DNA to check the TCRdb D call of TRBD2. The CDR3 reads CASRGPGLYYEQYF.